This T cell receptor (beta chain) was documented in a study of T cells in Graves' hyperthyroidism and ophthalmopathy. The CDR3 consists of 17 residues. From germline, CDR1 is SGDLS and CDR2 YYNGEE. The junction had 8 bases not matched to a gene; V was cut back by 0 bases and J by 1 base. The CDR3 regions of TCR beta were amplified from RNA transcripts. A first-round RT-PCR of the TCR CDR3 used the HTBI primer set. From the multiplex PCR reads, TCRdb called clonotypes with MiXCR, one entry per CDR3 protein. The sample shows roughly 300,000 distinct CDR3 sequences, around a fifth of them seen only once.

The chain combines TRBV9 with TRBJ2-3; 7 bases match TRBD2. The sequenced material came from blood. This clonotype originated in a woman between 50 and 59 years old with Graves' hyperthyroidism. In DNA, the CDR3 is TGTGCCAGCAGCGTAGGGGCAGCGGGAATGGGCACAGATACGCAGTATTTT. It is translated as CASSVGAAGMGTDTQYF.